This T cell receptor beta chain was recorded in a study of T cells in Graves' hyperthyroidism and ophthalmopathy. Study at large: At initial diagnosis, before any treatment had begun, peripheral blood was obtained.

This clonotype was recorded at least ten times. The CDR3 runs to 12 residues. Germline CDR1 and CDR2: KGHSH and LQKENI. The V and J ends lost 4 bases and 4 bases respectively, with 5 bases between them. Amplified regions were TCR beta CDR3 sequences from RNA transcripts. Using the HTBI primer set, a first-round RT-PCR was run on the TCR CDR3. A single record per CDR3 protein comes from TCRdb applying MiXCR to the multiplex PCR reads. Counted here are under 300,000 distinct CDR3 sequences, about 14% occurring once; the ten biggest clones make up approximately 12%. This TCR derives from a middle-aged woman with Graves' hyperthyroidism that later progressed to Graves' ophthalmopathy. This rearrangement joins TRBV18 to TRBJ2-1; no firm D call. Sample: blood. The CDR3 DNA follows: TGTGCCAGCTCACAAGGGTACAATGAGCAGTTCTTC. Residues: CASSQGYNEQFF.